This T cell receptor beta chain originates from a study of cytomegalovirus exposure and HLA in healthy donors. Whole-study findings and limits: Evidence from a later analysis indicated that most CMV-associated TCR beta chains looked HLA-restricted. For most TCR beta V segments, an earlier analysis put the productive rate at about 87% or about 30% of the time. Across donors, most TCRs were seen rarely, yet some public ones were widespread.

The PCR ran on 60 Vbeta and 13 Jbeta primers. The table came from immunoSEQ multiplex PCR; TCRdb's copy has only in-frame clones and leaves some out. The table has 95,000 to 150,000 clones, about three fifths seen once. Per the germline V gene, CDR1 is MDHEN and CDR2 is SYDVKM. V was shortened by 2 bases and J by 6 bases, with 10 bases between the two germline ends. This CDR3 region has 14 residues. While unrecorded immune exposures were likely, the donors were nominally healthy when sampled. Worth noting for this clone: Antigen: not known.

This chain connects TRBV28 to TRBJ1-4; D is possibly TRBD1 (6 bases). The source is a woman aged 40 to 50 in good health and CMV-seropositive. The sequencing input was PBMCs. Here the CDR3 DNA reads TGTGCCAGCAGTTTAGGGACACGGTATGAAAAACTGTTTTTT. It yields the protein CASSLGTRYEKLFF.